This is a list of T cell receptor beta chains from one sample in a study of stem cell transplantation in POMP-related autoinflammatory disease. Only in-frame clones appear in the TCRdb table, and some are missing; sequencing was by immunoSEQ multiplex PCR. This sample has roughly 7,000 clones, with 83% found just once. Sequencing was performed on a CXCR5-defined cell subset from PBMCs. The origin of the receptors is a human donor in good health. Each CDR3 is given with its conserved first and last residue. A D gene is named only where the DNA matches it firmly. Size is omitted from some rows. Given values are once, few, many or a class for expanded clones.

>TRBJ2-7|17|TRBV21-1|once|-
CASSKAARHHAAYEQYF
TGTGCCAGCAGCAAAGCCGCACGTCACCATGCCGCCTACGAGCAGTACTTC
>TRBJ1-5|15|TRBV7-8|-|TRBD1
CASSSTGVENQPQHF
TGTGCCAGCAGCTCGACAGGGGTGGAAAATCAGCCCCAGCATTTT
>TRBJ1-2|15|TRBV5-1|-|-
CASSLPGTTGYGYTF
TGCGCCAGCAGCCTGCCAGGGACCACAGGCTATGGCTACACCTTC
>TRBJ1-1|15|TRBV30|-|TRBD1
CAWGGRRGLNTEAFF
TGTGCCTGGGGAGGGAGGAGGGGGCTGAACACTGAAGCTTTCTTT
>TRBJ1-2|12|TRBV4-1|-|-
CASSQENYGYTF
TGCGCCAGCAGCCAAGAGAACTATGGCTACACCTTC
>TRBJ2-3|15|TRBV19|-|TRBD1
CASRGQGENGDTQYF
TGTGCCAGTAGAGGACAGGGCGAGAATGGAGATACGCAGTATTTT
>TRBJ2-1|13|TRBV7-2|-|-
CASSQIFYNEQFF
TGTGCCAGCAGCCAGATCTTCTACAATGAGCAGTTCTTC
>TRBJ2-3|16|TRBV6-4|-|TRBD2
CASSVTSGGDADTQYF
TGTGCCAGCAGTGTGACTAGCGGGGGGGACGCAGATACGCAGTATTTT
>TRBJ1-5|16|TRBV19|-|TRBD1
CASSIPGQGSYQPQHF
TGTGCCAGTAGTATCCCGGGACAGGGTTCATATCAGCCCCAGCATTTT
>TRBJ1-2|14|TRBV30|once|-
CAWSVTSLGYGYTF
TGTGCCTGGAGTGTTACCTCCCTCGGCTATGGCTACACCTTC
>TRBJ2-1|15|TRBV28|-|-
CASSLLGSSYNEQFF
TGTGCCAGCAGTTTATTAGGGAGCTCCTACAATGAGCAGTTCTTC
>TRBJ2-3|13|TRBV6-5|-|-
CASSLNRRDTQYF
TGTGCCAGCAGTTTAAACAGGAGAGATACGCAGTATTTT
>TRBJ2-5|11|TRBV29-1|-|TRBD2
CSGRDGGAQYF
TGCAGCGGGAGGGACGGGGGGGCCCAGTACTTC
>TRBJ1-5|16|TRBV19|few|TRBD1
CASSRGDRGLGQPQHF
TGTGCCAGTAGTCGGGGGGACAGGGGTTTGGGTCAGCCCCAGCATTTT
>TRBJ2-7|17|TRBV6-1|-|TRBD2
CASSGSPGLASPYEQYF
TGTGCCAGCAGTGGCTCACCGGGACTAGCGAGCCCCTACGAGCAGTACTTC
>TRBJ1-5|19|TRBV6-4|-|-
CASVISGGCQDSSNQPQHF
TGTGCCAGCGTTATCTCTGGTGGGTGTCAAGACAGTAGCAATCAGCCCCAGCATTTT
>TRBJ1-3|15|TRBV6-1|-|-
CASSAPTRPVNTIYF
TGTGCCAGCAGTGCTCCGACACGGCCTGTAAACACCATATATTTT
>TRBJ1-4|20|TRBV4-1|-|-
CASSQDPPRSFSGNLEKLFF
TGCGCCAGCAGCCAAGATCCCCCTAGATCTTTTTCAGGGAACTTAGAAAAACTGTTTTTT
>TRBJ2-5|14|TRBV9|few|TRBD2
CASSVGEGKETQYF
TGTGCCAGCAGCGTAGGGGAGGGTAAAGAGACCCAGTACTTC
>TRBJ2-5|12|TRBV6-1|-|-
CATSAVKETQYF
TGTGCCACCTCGGCCGTAAAAGAGACCCAGTACTTC
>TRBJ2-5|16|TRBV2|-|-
CASSEGVGGGLGTQYF
TGTGCCAGCAGTGAAGGAGTAGGTGGGGGGCTCGGGACCCAGTACTTC
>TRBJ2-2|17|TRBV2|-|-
CASSENTWGDEDGELFF
TGTGCCAGCAGTGAGAATACCTGGGGGGATGAGGACGGGGAGCTGTTTTTT
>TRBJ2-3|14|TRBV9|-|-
CASSVTLSTDTQYF
TGTGCCAGCAGCGTGACTTTGAGCACAGATACGCAGTATTTT
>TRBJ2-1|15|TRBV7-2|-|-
CASSFPRPPGDEQFF
TGTGCCAGCAGCTTCCCGCGACCTCCTGGGGATGAGCAGTTCTTC
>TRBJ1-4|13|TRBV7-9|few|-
CASSLAGTEKLFF
TGTGCCAGCAGCTTGGCAGGGACCGAAAAACTGTTTTTT
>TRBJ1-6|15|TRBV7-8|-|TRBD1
CASSSTGGLISPLHF
TGTGCCAGCAGCTCAACAGGGGGTCTAATCTCACCCCTCCACTTT
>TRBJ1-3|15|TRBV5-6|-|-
CASSLVRESGNTIYF
TGTGCCAGCAGCTTGGTCCGCGAGTCAGGAAACACCATATATTTT
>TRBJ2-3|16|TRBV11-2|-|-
CASSLVFPGGTDTQYF
TGTGCCAGCAGCTTAGTCTTCCCGGGGGGCACAGATACGCAGTATTTT
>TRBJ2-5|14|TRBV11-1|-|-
CASSPNRVRGTQYF
TGTGCCAGCAGCCCAAACAGGGTTCGTGGGACCCAGTACTTC
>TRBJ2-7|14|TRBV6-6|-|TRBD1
CASSLRQGDYEQYF
TGTGCCAGCAGTTTAAGACAGGGGGACTACGAGCAGTACTTC
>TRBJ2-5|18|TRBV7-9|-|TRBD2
CASSPRLAGAPAYETQYF
TGTGCCAGCAGCCCCAGACTAGCGGGGGCCCCCGCGTATGAGACCCAGTACTTC
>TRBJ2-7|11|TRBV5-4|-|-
CASSTMGEQYF
TGTGCCAGCAGCACCATGGGGGAGCAGTACTTC
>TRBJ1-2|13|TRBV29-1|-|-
CSVDDSSRYGYTF
TGCAGCGTTGACGACAGTTCCCGCTATGGCTACACCTTC
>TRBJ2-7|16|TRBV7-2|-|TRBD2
CASSFRRGGLGYEQYF
TGTGCCAGCAGCTTTCGGCGGGGGGGCTTAGGCTACGAGCAGTACTTC
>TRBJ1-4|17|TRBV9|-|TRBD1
CASSVGWEGQLNEKLFF
TGTGCCAGCAGCGTAGGATGGGAGGGACAGTTGAATGAAAAACTGTTTTTT
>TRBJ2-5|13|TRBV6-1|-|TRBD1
CASSRQGGETQYF
TGTGCCAGCAGTCGACAGGGTGGGGAGACCCAGTACTTC